These 22 T cell receptor beta chains share one sample of origin, sequenced in a study of monozygotic twins with inflammatory bowel disease. TCRdb reanalyzed the 5' RACE reads and collapses them to one entry per CDR3 protein, without DNA. Across some 440,000 distinct CDR3 sequences, the top ten clones capture 2.4% of the sample. Sequencing used blood. The source of these receptors is a human donor with ulcerative colitis or Crohn's disease, or a healthy co-twin of an affected twin (not recorded which).

The rearrangement links TRBV5-1 to TRBJ1-2. The germline V gene has CDR1 SGHRS and CDR2 YFSETQ. This CDR3 is built from 17 residues. The CDR3 here is CASSLDSPAGRLDGYTF. Full variable domain (remainder filled in from reference TRBV5-1 and TRBJ1-2): KAGVTQTPRYLIKTRGQQVTLSCSPISGHRSVSWYQQTPGQGLQFLFEYFSETQRNKGNFPGRFSGRQFSNSRSEMNVSTLELGDSALYLCASSLDSPAGRLDGYTFGSGTRLTVV.

This rearrangement joins TRBV12-3 or TRBV12-4 to TRBJ2-5. This CDR3 region has 11 residues. This CDR3 is CASSTMETQYF.

The chain employs TRBV21-1 and TRBJ1-2. TRBV21-1 is recorded as a pseudogene. This CDR3 has 18 residues. CDR3 region: CASSKAGQARTSNYGYTF.

This chain connects TRBV20-1 to TRBJ2-3; TCRdb picks TRBD2, but there is no DNA to check that call. Germline loops: CDR1 DFQATT, CDR2 SNEGSKA (reference sequence). CDR3 size: 14 residues. Here the CDR3 reads CSARLAGGLDTQYF.

The gene calls are TRBV5-6 and TRBJ2-1; TCRdb indicates TRBD1, and absent DNA this call remains unverified. CDR1 is SGHDT and CDR2 is YYEEEE in the germline V gene. The CDR3 loop spans 13 amino acids. CDR3 in amino acids: CASNEGDYNEQFF.

The CDR3 spells CASSSAGIMVVEKLFF. The V gene is TRBV7-8, the J gene TRBJ1-4; absent DNA, TCRdb's TRBD1 call cannot be checked. CDR3 length: 16 amino acids. Germline-derived CDR1 and CDR2 are SGHVS and FQNEAQ.

J is TRBJ1-2 and V is TRBV5-5. The CDR3 is 11 amino acids. Germline V gene lookup returns CDR1 SGHKS and CDR2 YYEKEE (reference sequence). CDR3 in amino acids: CASRLGVGYTF.

V gene TRBV4-1 combines with J gene TRBJ2-6; TCRdb returns TRBD1, unconfirmable since there is no DNA. CDR3 length equals 17 residues. Germline CDR1 is MGHRA and CDR2 is YSYEKL. The CDR3 is CASSQDRGVTGANVLTF.

The rearrangement uses TRBV7-2 and TRBJ2-7; TCRdb returns TRBD2, unconfirmable since there is no DNA. Per germline, CDR1 SGHTA and CDR2 FQGNSA. The length of the CDR3 is 15 residues. The CDR3 region is CASSTSGGAVYEQYF.

This chain connects TRBV5-1 to TRBJ1-4; without DNA, the TCRdb call of TRBD1 cannot be checked. CDR1 is SGHRS, CDR2 YFSETQ, per germline. This CDR3 region has 16 residues. The CDR3 here is CASSLLAAGVNEKLFF.

The V and J genes are TRBV5-4 and TRBJ2-5. Germline CDR1 is SGHNT and CDR2 is YYREEE (reference sequence). The length of the CDR3 is 15 residues. The CDR3 loop is CASSSTQPRQETQYF.

The chain is built from TRBV29-1 and TRBJ2-7; as DNA is missing, the TRBD1 call by TCRdb cannot be tested. The germline V gene encodes CDR1 SQVTM and CDR2 ANQGSEA. This CDR3 comprises 11 residues. CDR3 region: CSGGQTYEQYF.

The J gene is TRBJ1-3, the V gene TRBV5-6; without DNA, the TCRdb call of TRBD1 cannot be checked. Per the germline V gene, CDR1 is SGHDT and CDR2 is YYEEEE. The CDR3 has 19 amino acids. The CDR3 sequence: CASSLDRNYPSRSGNTIYF.

This rearrangement joins TRBV4-3 to TRBJ2-7; TCRdb gives TRBD2 as the D gene, but with no DNA this cannot be confirmed. The CDR3 length is 13 residues. Per germline, CDR1 LGHNA and CDR2 YSLEER. CDR3 protein: CASSQGRIYEQYF.

The chain is built from TRBV7-8 and TRBJ1-4; TCRdb selects TRBD1, and the lack of DNA leaves this call unchecked. The CDR3 runs 17 residues. Germline V gene data show CDR1 as SGHVS and CDR2 as FQNEAQ. CDR3: CASSLSGTGGGGEKLFF.

The rearrangement joins TRBV28 to TRBJ2-6. The CDR3 contains 15 residues. Germline CDR1 reads MDHEN; CDR2 reads SYDVKM. This CDR3 is CASRKIEAGANVLTF.

The chain recombines TRBV20-1 with TRBJ1-1. Germline V lookup: CDR1 DFQATT, CDR2 SNEGSKA (reference sequence). CDR3 length: 11 residues. The chain's CDR3 is CSASIGIEAFF.

This chain links TRBV4-3 with TRBJ2-2. The CDR3 runs to 16 residues. Germline CDR1 LGHNA, CDR2 YSLEER. The CDR3 loop reads CASSQDKFSNTGELFF.

This chain connects TRBV18 to TRBJ2-6; TCRdb gives TRBD2 as the D gene, but with no DNA this cannot be confirmed. The CDR3 is made up of 19 amino acids. Germline values: CDR1 KGHSH, CDR2 LQKENI. CDR3 sequence: CASSPPGQGSSSGANVLIF.

CDR3 residues: CASGQANTGELFF. V is TRBV27 and J is TRBJ2-2; the TCRdb call, TRBD1, lacks DNA for checking. The CDR3 runs to 13 residues. Germline V gene sequence: CDR1 MNHEY, CDR2 SMNVEV (reference sequence).

The chain couples TRBV4-3 to TRBJ2-7; TCRdb's D call of TRBD1 is untestable without DNA. In germline, CDR1 is LGHNA, CDR2 YSLEER. This CDR3 comprises 15 residues. The CDR3 sequence is CASSQDWGTLFEQYF.

The V and J genes are TRBV7-2 and TRBJ2-7. From germline, CDR1 is SGHTA and CDR2 FQGNSA. CDR3 length equals 14 residues. The CDR3 reads CASSLPTDTYEQYF.